These T cell receptor beta chains were read from a single sample in a study of T cell clusters in autoimmune cytopenias. TCRdb reprocessed the multiplex PCR reads; each CDR3 protein has one entry and no DNA is given. The table for this sample gives roughly 5,300 distinct CDR3 sequences. These data were likewise used in another study, on T cell repertoires in aging, cancer and after chemotherapy.

The material sequenced was peripheral blood. These receptors were collected from a human donor in good health. Both conserved end residues are part of each CDR3. Fields, in order: CDR3 protein, clone size, V gene, J gene. For some rows the clone size is stated as once, few or many, or as a class when expanded; others skip it.

CDR3: CASRRTGDDTQYF; size: medium-sized; V: TRBV6-1; J: TRBJ2-3
CDR3: CASSNQGLAEAFF; size: medium-sized; V: TRBV19; J: TRBJ1-1
CDR3: CASSIKSGSHNEQFF; size: medium-sized; V: TRBV19; J: TRBJ2-1
CDR3: CASSLRTAQETQYF; size: medium-sized; V: TRBV7-9; J: TRBJ2-5
CDR3: CASTSPGQGKAGELFF; size: medium-sized; V: TRBV6-2/TRBV6-3; J: TRBJ2-2
CDR3: CASSLTRGATETQYF; size: medium-sized; V: TRBV27; J: TRBJ2-5
CDR3: CASSRNREPQYF; size: -; V: TRBV7-2; J: TRBJ2-3
CDR3: CATSSPPARGYTEAFF; size: medium-sized; V: TRBV15; J: TRBJ1-1
CDR3: CASSRIVLPVRTGVEKLFF; size: -; V: TRBV7-6; J: TRBJ1-4
CDR3: CASSYERGGGTDTQYF; size: -; V: TRBV6-2/TRBV6-3; J: TRBJ2-3
CDR3: CASSYGNTGQTLHF; size: -; V: TRBV6-2/TRBV6-3; J: TRBJ1-6
CDR3: CASSRVLQETQYF; size: medium-sized; V: TRBV19; J: TRBJ2-5
CDR3: CASGRGPETQYF; size: medium-sized; V: TRBV6-1; J: TRBJ2-5
CDR3: CASSFTGFVNQPQHF; size: medium-sized; V: TRBV19; J: TRBJ1-5
CDR3: CASSGRTKWSTDTQYF; size: -; V: TRBV6-1; J: TRBJ2-3
CDR3: CASSLREGSYYEQYF; size: -; V: TRBV6-5; J: TRBJ2-7
CDR3: CASSLTGTRANYGYTF; size: -; V: TRBV5-1; J: TRBJ1-2
CDR3: CASSSPGTSGYNEQFF; size: -; V: TRBV7-9; J: TRBJ2-1
CDR3: CASSQVFGTSEKLFF; size: -; V: TRBV4-3; J: TRBJ1-4
CDR3: CASSLSHTQRTEAFF; size: medium-sized; V: TRBV6-5; J: TRBJ1-1
CDR3: CASGVRTHNEQFF; size: medium-sized; V: TRBV6-1; J: TRBJ2-1
CDR3: CAWRDRVRTEAFF; size: -; V: TRBV30; J: TRBJ1-1
CDR3: CASSLGGGQNNEKLFF; size: -; V: TRBV7-2; J: TRBJ1-4
CDR3: CASSSRGSGNTIYF; size: -; V: TRBV5-1; J: TRBJ1-3